Here is one T cell receptor (beta chain) with its context. Most tumor samples had around 4.5 ug input DNA in two replicates. Here immunoSEQ multiplex PCR was the method, and the copy in TCRdb shows in-frame clones only, minus some. Of roughly 25,000 clones in the sample, 25% to 30% were seen once. The time point denotes: after neoadjuvant nivolumab, at surgical resection. The sample belongs to a study of neoadjuvant anti-PD-1 for oral cavity cancer. On the study more broadly: Before surgery, most patients got three to four biweekly 3 mg/kg nivolumab doses.

V dropped 3 bases and J dropped 2 bases, with 7 bases sitting between them. The CDR3 consists of 14 residues. The germline V gene has CDR1 KGHSH and CDR2 LQKENI. The genes are TRBV18 and TRBJ1-4; D is unresolved. The source was tumor tissue, collected after nivolumab (anti-PD-1) treatment. The TCR was taken from a person aged 35-80 years with oral cavity squamous cell carcinoma. In DNA, the CDR3 is TGTGCCAGCTCACCGGGGAATACTAATGAAAAACTGTTTTTT. Protein: CASSPGNTNEKLFF.